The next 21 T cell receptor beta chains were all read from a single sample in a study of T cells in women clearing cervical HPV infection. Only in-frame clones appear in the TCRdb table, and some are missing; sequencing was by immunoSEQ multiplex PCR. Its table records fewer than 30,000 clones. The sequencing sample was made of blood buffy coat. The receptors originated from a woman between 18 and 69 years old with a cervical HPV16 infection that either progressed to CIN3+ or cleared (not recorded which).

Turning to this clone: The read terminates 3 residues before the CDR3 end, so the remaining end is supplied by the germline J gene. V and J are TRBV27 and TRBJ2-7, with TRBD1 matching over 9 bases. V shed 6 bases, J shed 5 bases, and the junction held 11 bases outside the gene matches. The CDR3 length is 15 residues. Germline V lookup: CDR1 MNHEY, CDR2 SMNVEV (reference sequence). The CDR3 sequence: CASRPGTGSGNEQYF. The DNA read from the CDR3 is TGTGCCAGCAGGCCTGGGACAGGGTCCGGAAACGAG.

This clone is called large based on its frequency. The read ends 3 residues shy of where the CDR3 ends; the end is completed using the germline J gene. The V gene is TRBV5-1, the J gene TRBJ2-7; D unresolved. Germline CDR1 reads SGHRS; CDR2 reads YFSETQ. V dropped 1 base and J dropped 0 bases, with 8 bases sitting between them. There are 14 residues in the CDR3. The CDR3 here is CASSLYPPSYEQYF. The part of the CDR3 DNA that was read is TGCGCCAGCAGCTTGTATCCCCCCTCCTACGAG. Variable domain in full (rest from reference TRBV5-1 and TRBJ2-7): KAGVTQTPRYLIKTRGQQVTLSCSPISGHRSVSWYQQTPGQGLQFLFEYFSETQRNKGNFPGRFSGRQFSNSRSEMNVSTLELGDSALYLCASSLYPPSYEQYFGPGTRLTVT.

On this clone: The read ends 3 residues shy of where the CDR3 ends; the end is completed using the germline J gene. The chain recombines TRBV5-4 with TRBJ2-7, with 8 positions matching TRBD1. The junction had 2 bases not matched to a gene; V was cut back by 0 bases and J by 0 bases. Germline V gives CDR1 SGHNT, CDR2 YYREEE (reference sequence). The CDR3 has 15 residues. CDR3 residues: CASSLGQGHSYEQYF. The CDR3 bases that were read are TGTGCCAGCAGCTTGGGACAGGGGCACTCCTACGAG.

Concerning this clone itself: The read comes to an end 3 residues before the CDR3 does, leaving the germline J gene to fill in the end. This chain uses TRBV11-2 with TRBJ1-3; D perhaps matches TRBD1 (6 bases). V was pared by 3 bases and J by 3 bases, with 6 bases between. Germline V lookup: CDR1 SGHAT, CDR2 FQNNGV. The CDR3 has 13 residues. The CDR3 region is CASSFRGGNTIYF. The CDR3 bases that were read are TGTGCCAGCAGCTTCAGGGGTGGAAACACC. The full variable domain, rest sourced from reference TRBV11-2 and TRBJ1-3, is EAGVAQSPRYKIIEKRQSVAFWCNPISGHATLYWYQQILGQGPKLLIQFQNNGVVDDSQLPKDRFSAERLKGVDSTLKIQPAKLEDSAVYLCASSFRGGNTIYFGEGSWLTVV.

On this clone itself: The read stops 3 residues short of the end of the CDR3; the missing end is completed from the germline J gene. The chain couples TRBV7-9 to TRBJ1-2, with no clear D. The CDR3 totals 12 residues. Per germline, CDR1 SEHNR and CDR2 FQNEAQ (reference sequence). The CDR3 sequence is CASSKSGSGYTF. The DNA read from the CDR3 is TGTGCCAGCAGCAAATCCGGTTCGGGC.

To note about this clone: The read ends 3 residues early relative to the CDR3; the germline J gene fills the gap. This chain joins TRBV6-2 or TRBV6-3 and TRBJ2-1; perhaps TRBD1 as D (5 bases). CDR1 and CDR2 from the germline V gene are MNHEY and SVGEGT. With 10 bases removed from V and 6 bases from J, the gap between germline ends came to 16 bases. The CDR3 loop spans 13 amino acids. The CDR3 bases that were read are TGTGCCACTACCCTACAGGAGATCAATGAG. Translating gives CATTLQEINE. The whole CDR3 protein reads CATTLQEINEQFF.

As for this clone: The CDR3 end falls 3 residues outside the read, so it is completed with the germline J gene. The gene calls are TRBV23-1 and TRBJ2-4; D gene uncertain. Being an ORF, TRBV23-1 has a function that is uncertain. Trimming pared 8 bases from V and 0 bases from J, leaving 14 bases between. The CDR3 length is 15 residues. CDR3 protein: CASHPGALAKNIQYF. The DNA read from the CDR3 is TGCGCCAGCCATCCAGGAGCACTAGCCAAAAACATT.

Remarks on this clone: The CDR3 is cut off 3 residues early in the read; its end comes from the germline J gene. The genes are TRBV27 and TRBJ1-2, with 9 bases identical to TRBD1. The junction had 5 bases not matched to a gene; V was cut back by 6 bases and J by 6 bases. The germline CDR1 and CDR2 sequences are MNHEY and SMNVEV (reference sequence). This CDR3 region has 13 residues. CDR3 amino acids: CASSQRDRDGYTF. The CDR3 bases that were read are TGTGCCAGCAGCCAACGGGACAGGGATGGC.

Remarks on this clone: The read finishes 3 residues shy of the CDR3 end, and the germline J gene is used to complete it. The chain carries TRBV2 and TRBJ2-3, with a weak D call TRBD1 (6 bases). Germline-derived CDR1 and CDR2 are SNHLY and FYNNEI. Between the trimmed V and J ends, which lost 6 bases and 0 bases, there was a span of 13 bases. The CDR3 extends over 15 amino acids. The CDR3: CASSPGQTSTDTQYF. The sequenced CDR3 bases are TGTGCCAGCAGCCCAGGACAGACTAGCACAGATACG.

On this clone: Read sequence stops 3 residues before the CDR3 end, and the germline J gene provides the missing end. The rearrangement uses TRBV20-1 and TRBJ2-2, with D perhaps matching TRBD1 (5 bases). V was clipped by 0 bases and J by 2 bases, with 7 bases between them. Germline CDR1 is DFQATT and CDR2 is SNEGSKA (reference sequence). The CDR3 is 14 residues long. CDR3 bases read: TGCAGTGCTAGAGACCAGGGAAACACCGGGGAG. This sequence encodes CSARDQGNTGE. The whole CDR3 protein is CSARDQGNTGELFF.

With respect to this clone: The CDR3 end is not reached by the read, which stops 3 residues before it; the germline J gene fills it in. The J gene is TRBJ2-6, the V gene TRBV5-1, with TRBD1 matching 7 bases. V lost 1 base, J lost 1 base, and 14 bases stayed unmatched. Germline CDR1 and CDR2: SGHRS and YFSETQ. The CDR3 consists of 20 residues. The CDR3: CASSLTPLTGLESGANVLTF. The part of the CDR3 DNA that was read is TGCGCCAGCAGCTTGACCCCTTTGACAGGGTTGGAATCTGGGGCCAACGTC.

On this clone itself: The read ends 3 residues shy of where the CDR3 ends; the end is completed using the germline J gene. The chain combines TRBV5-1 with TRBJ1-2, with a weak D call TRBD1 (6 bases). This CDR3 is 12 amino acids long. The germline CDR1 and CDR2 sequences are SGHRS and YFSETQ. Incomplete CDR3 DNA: TGCGCCAGCAGCCTGGGGGGGCCGGGC. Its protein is CASSLGGPG. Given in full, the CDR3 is CASSLGGPGYTF.

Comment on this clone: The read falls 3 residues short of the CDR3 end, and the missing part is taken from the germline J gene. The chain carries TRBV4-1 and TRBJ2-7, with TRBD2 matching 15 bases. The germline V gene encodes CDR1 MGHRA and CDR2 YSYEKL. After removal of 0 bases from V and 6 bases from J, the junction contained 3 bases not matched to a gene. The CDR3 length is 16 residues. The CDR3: CASSQDPGLAGGEQYF. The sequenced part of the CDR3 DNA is TGCGCCAGCAGCCAAGATCCGGGACTAGCGGGAGGCGAG.

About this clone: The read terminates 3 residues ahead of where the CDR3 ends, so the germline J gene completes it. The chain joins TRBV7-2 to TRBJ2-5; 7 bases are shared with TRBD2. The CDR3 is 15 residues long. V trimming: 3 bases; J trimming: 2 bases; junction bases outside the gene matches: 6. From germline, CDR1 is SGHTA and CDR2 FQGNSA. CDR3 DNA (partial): TGTGCCAGCAGCTTGGCGGGGGTCCCGCAAGAGACC. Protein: CASSLAGVPQET. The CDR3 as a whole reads CASSLAGVPQETQYF.

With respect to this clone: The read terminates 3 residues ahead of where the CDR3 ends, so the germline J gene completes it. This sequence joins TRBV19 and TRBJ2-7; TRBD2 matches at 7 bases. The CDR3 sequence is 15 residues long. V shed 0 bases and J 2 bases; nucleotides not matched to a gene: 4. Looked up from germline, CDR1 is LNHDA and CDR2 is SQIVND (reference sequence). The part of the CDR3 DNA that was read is TGTGCCAGTAGTATAGATCGGGGGACTACCTACGAG. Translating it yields CASSIDRGTTYE. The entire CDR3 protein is CASSIDRGTTYEQYF.

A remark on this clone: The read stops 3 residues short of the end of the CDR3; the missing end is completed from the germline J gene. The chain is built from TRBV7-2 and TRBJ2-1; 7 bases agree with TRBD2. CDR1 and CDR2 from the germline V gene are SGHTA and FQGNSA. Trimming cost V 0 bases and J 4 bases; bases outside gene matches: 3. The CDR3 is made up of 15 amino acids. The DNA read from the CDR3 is TGTGCCAGCAGCTTAGCGGGAGCGGGGTACAATGAG. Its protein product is CASSLAGAGYNE. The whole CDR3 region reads CASSLAGAGYNEQFF. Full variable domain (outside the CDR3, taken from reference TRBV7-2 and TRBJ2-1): GAGVSQSPSNKVTEKGKDVELRCDPISGHTALYWYRQSLGQGLEFLIYFQGNSAPDKSGLPSDRFSAERTGGSVSTLTIQRTQQEDSAVYLCASSLAGAGYNEQFFGPGTRLTVL.

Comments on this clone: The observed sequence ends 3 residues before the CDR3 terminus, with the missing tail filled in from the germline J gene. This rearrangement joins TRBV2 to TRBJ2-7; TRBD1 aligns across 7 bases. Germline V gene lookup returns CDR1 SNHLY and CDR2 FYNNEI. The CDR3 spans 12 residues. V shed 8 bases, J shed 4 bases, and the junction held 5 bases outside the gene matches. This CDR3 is CASEGQRYEQYF. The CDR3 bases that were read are TGTGCCAGCGAGGGACAGAGGTACGAG.

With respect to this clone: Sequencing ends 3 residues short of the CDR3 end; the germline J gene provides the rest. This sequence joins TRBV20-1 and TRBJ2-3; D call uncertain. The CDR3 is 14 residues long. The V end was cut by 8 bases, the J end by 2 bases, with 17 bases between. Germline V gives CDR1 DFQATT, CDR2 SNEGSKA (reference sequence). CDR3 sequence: CSLNEYSNTDTQYF. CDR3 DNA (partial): TGCAGTCTCAACGAGTACTCGAACACAGATACG.

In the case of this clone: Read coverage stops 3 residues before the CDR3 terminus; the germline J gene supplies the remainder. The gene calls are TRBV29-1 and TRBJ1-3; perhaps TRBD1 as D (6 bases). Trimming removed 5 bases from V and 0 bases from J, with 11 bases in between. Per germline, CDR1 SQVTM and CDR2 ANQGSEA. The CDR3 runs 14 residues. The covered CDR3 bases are TGCAGCGTTCGGACAGCTTCCTCTGGAAACACC. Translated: CSVRTASSGNT. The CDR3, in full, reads CSVRTASSGNTIYF.

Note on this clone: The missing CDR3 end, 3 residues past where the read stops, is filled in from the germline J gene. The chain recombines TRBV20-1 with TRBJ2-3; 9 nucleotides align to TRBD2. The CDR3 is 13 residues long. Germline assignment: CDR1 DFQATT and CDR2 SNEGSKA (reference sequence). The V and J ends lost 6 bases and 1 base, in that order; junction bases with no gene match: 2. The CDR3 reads CSARTSGTDTQYF. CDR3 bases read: TGCAGTGCAAGGACTAGCGGCACAGATACG.

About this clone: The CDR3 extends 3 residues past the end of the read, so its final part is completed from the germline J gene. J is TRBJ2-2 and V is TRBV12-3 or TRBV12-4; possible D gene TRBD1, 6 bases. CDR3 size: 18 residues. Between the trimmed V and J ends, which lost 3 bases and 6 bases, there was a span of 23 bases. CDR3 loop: CASSFRTDHYLSAGELFF. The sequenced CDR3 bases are TGTGCCAGCAGTTTCCGGACAGACCATTACTTATCGGCCGGGGAG.